Below, 10 T cell receptor beta chains from the same sample are listed, as sequenced in a study of beta chain features in type 1 diabetes. Every isolated RNA sample was fully reverse transcribed, so sequencing captured expressed TCRB transcripts. Produced via immunoSEQ multiplex PCR; TCRdb's table is partial and in-frame only. The table includes about 290,000 clones, about 7.8% detected once. Sequencing was carried out using central memory CD4+ T cells from blood. The receptor source for this set is a young woman in good health.

DNA for the CDR3: TGTGCCAGCAGGGGGGACAATCGCCGCGAGCAGTACTTC. Translation: CASRGDNRREQYF. The rearrangement uses TRBV7-9 and TRBJ2-7; D may be TRBD1 (6 bases). CDR3 length equals 13 residues. V gave up 6 bases and J gave up 6 bases, with 15 bases separating them. CDR1 is SEHNR, CDR2 FQNEAQ, per germline (reference sequence). The full variable domain, its missing parts supplied by reference TRBV7-9 and TRBJ2-7, is DTGVSQNPRHKITKRGQNVTFRCDPISEHNRLYWYRQTLGQGPEFLTYFQNEAQLEKSRLLSDRFSAERPKGSFSTLEIQRTEQGDSAMYLCASRGDNRREQYFGPGTRLTVT.

A few counts support this clone. V and J are TRBV18 and TRBJ2-2; D possibly corresponds to TRBD1 (6 bases). The V gene's germline CDR1 is KGHSH and CDR2 LQKENI. The CDR3 runs to 15 residues. V lost 5 bases and J lost 1, with 11 bases in between. The CDR3 DNA is TGTGCCAGCTCAAGCCAGGGGAAGAACACCGGGGAGCTGTTTTTT. Encoded protein: CASSSQGKNTGELFF.

This clone was found many times. The chain links TRBV7-6 to TRBJ1-1; D unclear. This CDR3 contains 13 residues. The ends were cut back, 2 bases at V and 1 base at J, with 5 bases in the middle. Germline CDR1 and CDR2: SGHVS and FNYEAQ. CDR3 coding DNA: TGTGCCAGCAGCTTACCCCCGAACACTGAAGCTTTCTTT. It translates to CASSLPPNTEAFF.

This clone has more than one count but fewer than ten. The V call is TRBV7-9, the J call TRBJ1-3, with TRBD1 identical over 7 bases. V lost 4 bases to trimming and J lost 0 bases; unmatched junction nucleotides: 6. Per the germline V gene, CDR1 is SEHNR and CDR2 is FQNEAQ (reference sequence). The CDR3 consists of 16 residues. The CDR3 here is CASSSRQGYSGNTIYF. The CDR3 DNA follows: TGTGCCAGCAGCTCGCGACAGGGCTACTCTGGAAACACCATATATTTT.

This clone was observed at least ten times. This sequence joins TRBV4-3 and TRBJ1-3, with unresolved D. V was cut by 1 base and J by 1 base, with 8 bases left in between. Germline-derived CDR1 and CDR2 are LGHNA and YSLEER. The CDR3 totals 15 residues. Here the CDR3 DNA reads TGCGCCAGCAGCCAAGTTTATTCGTCTGGAAACACCATATATTTT. Translation gives CASSQVYSSGNTIYF.

The chain couples TRBV4-3 to TRBJ1-5; no reliable D call. CDR1 LGHNA and CDR2 YSLEER come from the germline V gene. Trimming removed 4 bases at V and 2 bases at J, with 12 bases between. The CDR3 covers 15 residues. CDR3 protein: CASSPSAGGNQPQHF. As DNA, the CDR3 is TGCGCCAGCAGCCCCTCGGCGGGTGGCAATCAGCCCCAGCATTTT.

V gene TRBV6-1 combines with J gene TRBJ2-5; D gene unclear. The V gene lost 4 bases and the J gene lost 5 bases, with 17 bases spanning the gap. Germline V CDR1 and CDR2: MNHNS, SASEGT. This CDR3 comprises 15 residues. The CDR3 reads CASSAPGLVRETQYF. CDR3 sequence (DNA): TGTGCCAGCAGTGCTCCGGGCCTGGTGCGGGAGACCCAGTACTTC.

About this clone: A read error is likely here: a far larger clone is one base away. The CDR3 region is CSVASRGPQETQYF. The DNA of the CDR3 is TGCAGCGTTGCTTCGAGGGGGCCCCAAGAGACCCAGTACTTC. The rearrangement uses TRBV29-1 and TRBJ2-5; 7 positions match TRBD1. The CDR3 contains 14 residues. V was clipped by 4 bases and J by 1 base; unmatched bases: 6. CDR1 is SQVTM, CDR2 ANQGSEA, per germline.

This clone was counted between two and nine times. The chain is built from TRBV7-9 and TRBJ1-3; no firm D call. Trimming stripped 3 bases from V and 1 base from J, with 7 bases between. The CDR3 loop spans 14 amino acids. From germline, CDR1 is SEHNR and CDR2 FQNEAQ (reference sequence). The DNA for the CDR3 is TGTGCCAGCAGCTTCTCCGATTCTGGAAACACCATATATTTT. Residues: CASSFSDSGNTIYF.

The chain has TRBV7-9 and TRBJ1-2; no reliable D call. The CDR3 spans 13 residues. From germline, CDR1 is SEHNR and CDR2 FQNEAQ (reference sequence). Trimming took off 4 bases at V and 7 bases at J, with 13 bases between the two ends. CDR3 region: CASSSTALGGYTF. The CDR3 nucleotides read TGTGCCAGCAGCTCCACGGCCCTGGGTGGCTACACCTTC.